Below are 20 T cell receptor beta chains sequenced from a single sample in a study of human T cells and chemical hapten exposure. One entry per CDR3 protein, called by TCRdb with MiXCR from the RACE reads. The table lists about 49,000 distinct CDR3 sequences, less than 10% of them singletons. The time point was: patch test 1, 2 weeks after DPC sensitization. The treatment was: therapeutic diphenylcyclopropenone sensitization with weekly scalp DPC. The starting material was whole blood, obtained in connection with sensitization to the hapten diphenylcyclopropenone (DPC). The receptors derive from a woman in her forties or fifties with alopecia areata. Some clones in this sample may be carry-over from other donors' samples.

This clonotype was seen a few times. The chain recombines TRBV28 with TRBJ2-7; maybe TRBD1 (5 bases). Trimming removed 2 bases at V and 6 bases at J, with 20 bases between. This CDR3 comprises 16 residues. Germline-derived CDR1 and CDR2 are MDHEN and SYDVKM. CDR3 nucleotides: TGTGCCAGCAGTTTACACACAGGCAGGGCGCGCGTCGAGCAGTACTTC. Amino acid sequence: CASSLHTGRARVEQYF.

The chain links TRBV28 to TRBJ2-4; TRBD1 matches at 7 bases. The germline V gene encodes CDR1 MDHEN and CDR2 SYDVKM. This CDR3 spans 13 amino acids. V lost 5 bases and J lost 5; bases outside the gene matches: 3. The CDR3 coding sequence is TGTGCCAGCAGTCGACAGGGAGAAAACATTCAGTACTTC. It translates to CASSRQGENIQYF.

This clonotype has ten or more counts. The rearrangement uses TRBV28 and TRBJ1-5; 9 bases line up with TRBD1. Per the germline V gene, CDR1 is MDHEN and CDR2 is SYDVKM. V was clipped by 10 bases and J by 4 bases; unmatched bases: 2. This CDR3 comprises 12 residues. The CDR3 loop is CAIGTGNQPQHF. As DNA, the CDR3 is TGTGCCATAGGGACAGGGAATCAGCCCCAGCATTTT.

This clonotype is medium-sized. The chain employs TRBV20-1 and TRBJ2-1; 8 nucleotides line up with TRBD2. The germline CDR1 and CDR2 sequences are DFQATT and SNEGSKA (reference sequence). After removal of 8 bases from V and 8 bases from J, the junction contained 8 bases not matched to a gene. The CDR3 contains 12 residues. CDR3 coding DNA: TGCAGTTGGGTAGCGGGATCACATGAGCAGTTCTTC. It specifies CSWVAGSHEQFF.

This clonotype was counted ten times or more. The genes are TRBV4-3 and TRBJ2-4; D is unresolved. Germline V gives CDR1 LGHNA, CDR2 YSLEER. V lost 0 bases, J lost 8 bases, and 11 bases lay in between. The CDR3 consists of 14 residues. The CDR3 DNA follows: TGCGCCAGCAGCCAAGAGAGGAGTGCGGACATTCAGTACTTC. Translation: CASSQERSADIQYF.

This clonotype was counted at least ten times. This rearrangement joins TRBV20-1 to TRBJ2-7, with D hard to call. The V gene lost 2 bases and the J gene lost 7 bases, with 21 bases spanning the gap. This CDR3 spans 15 amino acids. Germline V gene data show CDR1 as DFQATT and CDR2 as SNEGSKA (reference sequence). The CDR3 is CSARLNRAYPEEQYF. CDR3 in DNA: TGCAGTGCTAGACTCAACCGGGCCTACCCGGAGGAGCAGTACTTC.

The table lists this clonotype with many counts. The gene calls are TRBV5-1 and TRBJ2-1; D not certain. The CDR3 covers 15 residues. Germline CDR1 SGHRS, CDR2 YFSETQ. Trimming shortened V by 4 bases and J by 5 bases, and 16 bases separated the two germline ends. The CDR3 protein is CASSDPRDLDNEQFF. The CDR3 nucleotides read TGCGCCAGCAGCGATCCTAGGGATCTCGACAATGAGCAGTTCTTC. Combining the CDR3 with reference TRBV5-1 and TRBJ2-1 gives the whole variable domain KAGVTQTPRYLIKTRGQQVTLSCSPISGHRSVSWYQQTPGQGLQFLFEYFSETQRNKGNFPGRFSGRQFSNSRSEMNVSTLELGDSALYLCASSDPRDLDNEQFFGPGTRLTVL.

This clonotype was detected ten times or more. The gene calls are TRBV4-2 and TRBJ2-3, with D uncertain. The germline CDR1 and CDR2 sequences are LGHNA and YNFKEQ. V was trimmed by 0 bases and J by 6 bases, leaving 10 bases between them. This CDR3 contains 14 residues. Here the CDR3 reads CASSQEIRFDTQYF. The CDR3 bases are TGTGCCAGCAGCCAAGAAATCAGATTTGATACGCAGTATTTT.

In this sample, this clonotype turned up many times. J is TRBJ2-1 and V is TRBV7-9, with D unresolved. The CDR3 spans 14 residues. The V end lost 3 bases, the J end lost 9 bases, and 15 bases lay between the germline ends. Germline lookup yields CDR1 SEHNR and CDR2 FQNEAQ (reference sequence). CDR3 residues: CASSFRSAEIEQFF. DNA of the CDR3: TGTGCCAGCAGCTTCCGCTCGGCTGAGATTGAGCAGTTCTTC.

This clonotype was observed many times. The chain recombines TRBV7-2 with TRBJ2-1, with 12 bases identical to TRBD2. This CDR3 region has 18 residues. The junction had 13 bases not matched to a gene; V was cut back by 6 bases and J by 4 bases. Germline CDR1 and CDR2: SGHTA and FQGNSA. The CDR3 here is CASRKEKAGLAGYNEQFF. The CDR3 nucleotides read TGTGCCAGCAGAAAGGAGAAGGCCGGACTAGCGGGATACAATGAGCAGTTCTTC. The full variable domain, rest sourced from reference TRBV7-2 and TRBJ2-1, is GAGVSQSPSNKVTEKGKDVELRCDPISGHTALYWYRQSLGQGLEFLIYFQGNSAPDKSGLPSDRFSAERTGGSVSTLTIQRTQQEDSAVYLCASRKEKAGLAGYNEQFFGPGTRLTVL.

This clonotype was recorded at least ten times. The chain combines TRBV27 with TRBJ2-1, with D possibly TRBD2 on 5 matching bases. The CDR3 is 14 amino acids. Trimming left V 4 bases short and J 4 bases short, with 11 bases between. The germline V gene encodes CDR1 MNHEY and CDR2 SMNVEV (reference sequence). The CDR3, as DNA: TGTGCCAGCAGTTCGCGGGTCGGTTACAATGAGCAGTTCTTC. It specifies CASSSRVGYNEQFF.

This clonotype appeared many times. V usage is TRBV7-9 and J usage is TRBJ1-5; 7 bases agree with TRBD1. The CDR3 has 15 residues. V lost 4 bases to trimming and J lost 4 bases; unmatched junction nucleotides: 7. The germline V gene encodes CDR1 SEHNR and CDR2 FQNEAQ (reference sequence). The CDR3 DNA sequence: TGTGCCAGCAGCTCCTGGGACAGTGGGAATCAGCCCCAGCATTTT. Its translation: CASSSWDSGNQPQHF.

At least ten counts were recorded for this clonotype. The chain links TRBV10-3 to TRBJ2-2, with no clear D. This CDR3 has 14 amino acids. Germline V gives CDR1 ENHRY, CDR2 SYGVKD. V lost 6 bases, J lost 5 bases, and 13 bases lay in between. The CDR3 region has the DNA TGTGCCATCAGCCTCCAGGCGGCTACCGGGGAGCTGTTTTTT. This codes for CAISLQAATGELFF.

This clonotype occurred a few times. The rearrangement uses TRBV24-1 and TRBJ2-1, with TRBD2 matching 8 bases. The ends lost 4 bases at V and 2 bases at J; junction bases unmatched: 3. CDR1 and CDR2 from the germline V gene are KGHDR and SFDVKD. This CDR3 region has 15 residues. CDR3 in amino acids: CATSDSGSPYNEQFF. CDR3 sequence (DNA): TGTGCCACCAGTGACAGCGGGAGTCCCTACAATGAGCAGTTCTTC.

This clonotype was seen more than once but under ten times. V is TRBV10-3 and J is TRBJ1-5; D not resolved. V lost 4 bases to trimming and J lost 7 bases, with 11 bases between them. Germline V gene data show CDR1 as ENHRY and CDR2 as SYGVKD. There are 13 residues in the CDR3. The CDR3 sequence is CAISVDGGQPQHF. The CDR3 DNA follows: TGTGCCATCAGTGTAGACGGTGGGCAGCCCCAGCATTTT.

In its sample, this clonotype was seen many times. The chain carries TRBV20-1 and TRBJ2-2, with 8 nucleotides matching TRBD1. Losses at the gene ends were 3 bases for V and 2 bases for J; bases not matched to a gene: 5. The CDR3 is 15 residues long. Germline V gives CDR1 DFQATT, CDR2 SNEGSKA (reference sequence). The CDR3 coding sequence is TGCAGTGCTAGTTTCCAGGGGGCTAACACCGGGGAGCTGTTTTTT. Protein: CSASFQGANTGELFF.

This clonotype was seen repeatedly, ten times or more. The chain combines TRBV20-1 with TRBJ1-6; weak D call: TRBD1 (5 bases). There are 14 residues in the CDR3. CDR1 and CDR2 from the germline V gene are DFQATT and SNEGSKA (reference sequence). Trimming removed 6 bases from V and 7 bases from J, with 16 bases in between. The CDR3 loop reads CSADAGRRNSPLHF. The CDR3 coding sequence is TGCAGTGCAGACGCAGGGAGAAGGAATTCACCCCTCCACTTT.

This clonotype was picked up many times. The gene calls are TRBV7-2 and TRBJ2-1; TRBD2 matches at 10 bases. J gave up 10 bases and V 4 bases, and 7 bases lay outside the gene matches. CDR3 length equals 14 residues. Germline CDR1 reads SGHTA; CDR2 reads FQGNSA. The CDR3 here is CASSSAGGPREQFF. The CDR3 nucleotides are TGTGCCAGCAGCTCAGCGGGAGGGCCGAGGGAGCAGTTCTTC.

CDR3 coding DNA: TGTGCCAGCAGCCCTCTTCTTGGCTATGGCTACACCTTC. Protein sequence: CASSPLLGYGYTF. This chain connects TRBV7-2 to TRBJ1-2, with unresolved D. Looked up from germline, CDR1 is SGHTA and CDR2 is FQGNSA. The CDR3 sequence is 13 residues long. The V end was cut by 5 bases, the J end by 4 bases, with 11 bases between.

This clonotype occurred many times. This chain joins TRBV12-3 or TRBV12-4 and TRBJ2-1; 8 bases are a match to TRBD2. The length of the CDR3 is 13 residues. In DNA form, the CDR3 reads TGTGGTTCCGGGGTAGCGGGATACAATGAGCAGTTCTTC. This codes for CGSGVAGYNEQFF.